The next 27 T cell receptor beta chains were all read from a single sample in a study of glioma-infiltrating T cells after dendritic cell vaccination (TCRdb year 2016). Library preparation used the immunoSEQ multiplex PCR assay. Sourced from immuneACCESS, this table was stored by TCRdb with only in-frame sequences that have V and J called. A share of the clones is absent; for the studies checked, an unresolved V gene accounts for under half, and the remainder has no known explanation. This sample has 75,000 to 100,000 clones in its table, and about four fifths of those were observed once. Roughly 5.7% of the sample is held by the ten biggest clonotypes. The specimen comprised blood, sampled before dendritic cell vaccination. The receptors stem from a human donor with glioblastoma.

The chain carries TRBV27 and TRBJ2-5; 11 nucleotides align to TRBD2. The CDR3 totals 14 residues. J gave up 9 bases and V 5 bases, and 8 bases lay outside the gene matches. Germline loops: CDR1 MNHEY, CDR2 SMNVEV (reference sequence). The CDR3 protein is CASSPTSGGPAQYF. CDR3 coding DNA: TGTGCCAGCAGTCCCACTAGCGGGGGCCCGGCCCAGTACTTC.

This clone occurred many times. The chain links TRBV10-3 to TRBJ2-7, with a weak D call TRBD2 (6 bases). The CDR3 sequence is 13 residues long. Germline CDR1 is ENHRY and CDR2 is SYGVKD. The germline V and J ends were trimmed by 2 bases and 7 bases, with 12 bases remaining between them. CDR3: CAISEDSRGEQYF. The CDR3 nucleotides read TGTGCCATCAGTGAGGACAGCCGGGGGGAGCAGTACTTC.

This clone was seen a single time. The chain employs TRBV30 and TRBJ2-7; 9 nucleotides agree with TRBD2. V dropped 0 bases and J dropped 4; count of bases not matched to a gene: 7. CDR1 and CDR2 from the germline V gene are GTSNPN and SVGIG (reference sequence). The CDR3 has 15 amino acids. The CDR3 here is CAWSVPAGGLYEQYF. The CDR3 DNA reads TGTGCCTGGAGTGTACCAGCGGGGGGTCTATACGAGCAGTACTTC.

The CDR3 bases are TGTGCCAGCAGTGATTGGGGCCCCTACGAGCAGTACTTC. Its translation: CASSDWGPYEQYF. The V call is TRBV7-8, the J call TRBJ2-7; D is possibly TRBD1 (5 bases). CDR1 and CDR2 (germline): SGHVS, FQNEAQ. The CDR3 is 13 amino acids. Trimming took 6 bases from V and 2 from J, leaving 11 bases between them.

The rearrangement links TRBV19 to TRBJ2-5; the D gene is possibly TRBD2 (6 bases). The germline V gene encodes CDR1 LNHDA and CDR2 SQIVND (reference sequence). The CDR3 extends over 14 amino acids. Trimming took off 2 bases at V and 5 bases at J, with 12 bases between the two ends. The CDR3: CASSIRREIETQYF. CDR3 DNA: TGTGCCAGTAGTATAAGACGGGAGATCGAGACCCAGTACTTC.

V gene TRBV30 combines with J gene TRBJ1-2; D remains ambiguous. V shed 4 bases and J shed 1 base, with 10 bases lying between them. Germline V gives CDR1 GTSNPN, CDR2 SVGIG (reference sequence). The CDR3 spans 13 residues. In DNA, the CDR3 is TGTGCCTGGACCCCCACAGTTAACTATGGCTACACCTTC. It codes for CAWTPTVNYGYTF.

This chain connects TRBV5-1 to TRBJ1-2, with TRBD1 as a possible D gene (6 bases). Germline CDR1 and CDR2: SGHRS and YFSETQ. V gave up 4 bases and J gave up 1 base, with 26 bases separating them. The CDR3 consists of 19 residues. The CDR3 bases are TGCGCCAGCAGCACCGGACAGATCCTTGGGCCACTTTTTAACTATGGCTACACCTTC. Translation gives CASSTGQILGPLFNYGYTF.

CDR3 residues: CASRKLGALVDYGYTF. The CDR3, as DNA: TGCGCCAGCAGAAAACTGGGGGCGCTAGTTGACTATGGCTACACCTTC. V gene TRBV4-1 combines with J gene TRBJ1-2; D might be TRBD1 (6 bases). Germline CDR1 is MGHRA and CDR2 is YSYEKL. The CDR3 length is 16 residues. Trimming removed 6 bases from V and 3 bases from J, with 20 bases in between.

This chain connects TRBV6-1 to TRBJ1-5; D may be TRBD1 (5 bases). Germline V lookup: CDR1 MNHNS, CDR2 SASEGT. The CDR3 consists of 15 residues. V was trimmed by 6 bases and J by 0 bases, leaving 12 bases between them. CDR3 bases: TGTGCCAGCAGCTCGGCGACAGATAGCAATCAGCCCCAGCATTTT. It yields the protein CASSSATDSNQPQHF.

This chain links TRBV4-2 with TRBJ2-7; 7 bases agree with TRBD2. Germline CDR1 and CDR2: LGHNA and YNFKEQ. The CDR3 sequence is 15 residues long. V lost 3 bases and J lost 0; bases outside the gene matches: 5. CDR3 sequence: CASSHLADSSYEQYF. For the CDR3, the DNA is TGTGCCAGCAGCCATCTAGCGGATAGCTCCTACGAGCAGTACTTC.

V gene TRBV11-2 combines with J gene TRBJ2-7; 14 positions match TRBD2. The V segment lost 4 bases and the J segment 4 bases; nucleotides outside the gene matches: 6. CDR3 size: 16 residues. Germline-derived CDR1 and CDR2 are SGHAT and FQNNGV. CDR3 amino acids: CASSSPRTSGGYEQYF. CDR3 nucleotide sequence: TGTGCCAGCAGCTCCCCCAGGACTAGCGGGGGGTACGAGCAGTACTTC.

This clone has just a few counts. This rearrangement joins TRBV10-3 to TRBJ1-1; weak D call: TRBD1 (5 bases). The V gene lost 4 bases and the J gene lost 2 bases, with 11 bases spanning the gap. The germline V gene encodes CDR1 ENHRY and CDR2 SYGVKD. This CDR3 has 14 residues. The CDR3 DNA reads TGTGCCATCAGTGGGTCTCAGGGAAACACTGAAGCTTTCTTT. It translates to CAISGSQGNTEAFF.

V usage is TRBV28 and J usage is TRBJ1-5; 8 bases fit TRBD1. This CDR3 has 14 amino acids. Germline CDR1 and CDR2: MDHEN and SYDVKM. Trimming took 6 bases from V and 6 from J; bases not matched to a gene: 7. CDR3 in amino acids: CASRTPGGLQPQHF. CDR3 sequence (DNA): TGTGCCAGCAGGACCCCAGGGGGCCTTCAGCCCCAGCATTTT.

This chain uses TRBV27 with TRBJ2-7; D uncertain. The length of the CDR3 is 13 residues. The V gene lost 7 bases and the J gene lost 2 bases, with 12 bases spanning the gap. CDR1 is MNHEY and CDR2 is SMNVEV in the germline V gene (reference sequence). The chain's CDR3 is CASKSYLTYEQYF. The CDR3 DNA reads TGTGCCAGCAAAAGCTACCTGACCTACGAGCAGTACTTC.

This clone was recorded only once. This chain's CDR3 is CASSLSLMQGQGDSNQPQHF. CDR3 sequence (DNA): TGTGCCAGCAGTTTATCTCTGATGCAAGGACAAGGCGACAGCAATCAGCCCCAGCATTTT. V usage is TRBV27 and J usage is TRBJ1-5; tentatively, D is TRBD1 (5 bases). The CDR3 runs to 20 residues. V shed 0 bases and J shed 1 base, with 22 bases lying between them. Germline V gene lookup returns CDR1 MNHEY and CDR2 SMNVEV (reference sequence).

The rearrangement joins TRBV30 to TRBJ2-3; D unclear. The CDR3 is 12 residues long. Germline V gene sequence: CDR1 GTSNPN, CDR2 SVGIG (reference sequence). The V end lost 2 bases, the J end lost 1 base, and 4 bases lay between the germline ends. CDR3 sequence (DNA): TGTGCCTGGAGTCCTGGCACAGATACGCAGTATTTT. Translated, it gives CAWSPGTDTQYF. The whole variable domain, remainder taken from reference TRBV30 and TRBJ2-3, is SQTIHQWPATLVQPVGSPLSLECTVEGTSNPNLYWYRQAAGRGLQLLFYSVGIGQISSEVPQNLSASRPQDRQFILSSKKLLLSDSGFYLCAWSPGTDTQYFGPGTRLTVL.

V is TRBV2 and J is TRBJ2-5, with TRBD2 matching 11 bases. The CDR3 loop spans 15 amino acids. J was trimmed by 4 bases and V by 6 bases; bases with no gene match: 7. Germline V gene data show CDR1 as SNHLY and CDR2 as FYNNEI. The CDR3 DNA reads as TGTGCCAGCAGCCTAGGGACTAGCGGCCCAGAGACCCAGTACTTC. Translating gives CASSLGTSGPETQYF.

This clone was seen a handful of times. The rearrangement joins TRBV10-2 to TRBJ1-2; 7 bases agree with TRBD1. Germline V lookup: CDR1 WSHSY, CDR2 SAAADI. There are 13 residues in the CDR3. Losses at the gene ends were 5 bases for V and 8 bases for J; bases not matched to a gene: 8. The CDR3 DNA reads as TGCGCCAGCAGTTCGACAGGGATGGACGGCTACACCTTC. Its protein is CASSSTGMDGYTF.

The V gene is TRBV27, the J gene TRBJ2-1; 7 bases are a match to TRBD2. CDR3 length: 15 amino acids. Unmatched junction bases numbered 7, after V lost 5 bases and J lost 3 bases. CDR1 is MNHEY and CDR2 is SMNVEV in the germline V gene (reference sequence). The CDR3 sequence is CASSESGTIYNEQFF. The DNA of the CDR3 is TGTGCCAGCAGTGAGAGCGGGACCATCTACAATGAGCAGTTCTTC.

This chain connects TRBV11-2 to TRBJ2-1, with a possible D match to TRBD2 (6 bases). Germline V lookup: CDR1 SGHAT, CDR2 FQNNGV. Trimming stripped 5 bases from V and 5 bases from J, with 13 bases between. This CDR3 is 14 amino acids long. As DNA, the CDR3 is TGTGCCAGCAGCACTCAGACTAGTCACAATGAGCAGTTCTTC. This encodes CASSTQTSHNEQFF.

This chain links TRBV29-1 with TRBJ1-1; 8 nucleotides align to TRBD1. This CDR3 region has 13 residues. CDR1 and CDR2 from the germline V gene are SQVTM and ANQGSEA. The V gene end was trimmed by 5 bases and the J gene end by 1 base; junction bases not matched to a gene: 3. The CDR3 protein is CSVQGAGNTEAFF. The CDR3 coding sequence is TGCAGCGTTCAGGGGGCAGGGAACACTGAAGCTTTCTTT. The full variable domain, with the rest looked up from reference TRBV29-1 and TRBJ1-1, is SAVISQKPSRDICQRGTSLTIQCQVDSQVTMMFWYRQQPGQSLTLIATANQGSEATYESGFVIDKFPISRPNLTFSTLTVSNMSPEDSSIYLCSVQGAGNTEAFFGQGTRLTVV.

This clone was recorded once. J is TRBJ2-7 and V is TRBV7-9; D is possibly TRBD2 (5 bases). V was shortened by 0 bases and J by 1 base, with 10 bases between the two germline ends. CDR1 is SEHNR, CDR2 FQNEAQ, per germline (reference sequence). This CDR3 region has 15 residues. This CDR3 is CASSLAGVLSYEQYF. The CDR3, as DNA: TGTGCCAGCAGCTTAGCGGGAGTGTTATCCTACGAGCAGTACTTC.

This clone was counted a few times. The chain is built from TRBV7-9 and TRBJ1-3, with D perhaps matching TRBD1 (5 bases). Trimming shortened V by 5 bases and J by 8 bases, and 16 bases separated the two germline ends. This CDR3 is built from 14 residues. Germline CDR1 SEHNR, CDR2 FQNEAQ (reference sequence). CDR3 nucleotide sequence: TGTGCCAGCAGCCCGCCAGGGTGGAAATACACCATATATTTT. Its protein is CASSPPGWKYTIYF.

The chain employs TRBV19 and TRBJ2-3, with 9 nucleotides matching TRBD1. The trim removed 4 bases at V and 7 bases at J, leaving 6 bases unmatched. Germline assignment: CDR1 LNHDA and CDR2 SQIVND (reference sequence). CDR3 length: 14 amino acids. The CDR3: CASSTGQGVYTQYF. The CDR3, as DNA: TGTGCCAGTAGTACGGGACAGGGTGTCTATACGCAGTATTTT.

This clone has only a few counts. The V call is TRBV2, the J call TRBJ1-6, with D maybe TRBD1 (6 bases). From germline, CDR1 is SNHLY and CDR2 FYNNEI. Trimming shortened V by 7 bases and J by 5 bases, and 6 bases separated the two germline ends. The CDR3 has 12 amino acids. The DNA for the CDR3 is TGTGCCAGCACAGGGGATAATTCACCCCTCCACTTT. Translation gives CASTGDNSPLHF. Full variable domain (outside the CDR3, taken from reference TRBV2 and TRBJ1-6): EPEVTQTPSHQVTQMGQEVILRCVPISNHLYFYWYRQILGQKVEFLVSFYNNEISEKSEIFDDQFSVERPDGSNFTLKIRSTKLEDSAMYFCASTGDNSPLHFGNGTRLTVT.

CDR3 nucleotide sequence: TGTGCCAGCAGTTCCTCAAGGGGTGCTATCACTGAAGCTTTCTTT. Residues: CASSSSRGAITEAFF. The chain joins TRBV27 to TRBJ1-1, with D possibly TRBD1 on 5 matching bases. Trimming took off 4 bases at V and 4 bases at J, with 16 bases between the two ends. Per germline, CDR1 MNHEY and CDR2 SMNVEV (reference sequence). The CDR3 extends over 15 amino acids.

V gene TRBV6-9 combines with J gene TRBJ1-1; D is unclear. The CDR3 length is 14 residues. V was shortened by 4 bases and J by 2 bases, with 11 bases between the two germline ends. The germline V gene encodes CDR1 MNHGY and CDR2 SVAAGI. The CDR3 sequence: CASSSRGINTEAFF. The CDR3 bases are TGTGCCAGCAGTTCTAGAGGGATAAACACTGAAGCTTTCTTT.